Sequencing of this T cell receptor beta chain was carried out in a study of blood T cell repertoires in COVID-19. Study overall: Collection of acute and convalescent COVID-19 samples took place in the United States, Italy and Spain. PBMCs, B-cell-depleted T cells, or T cells provided the cDNA or gDNA that made up the material.

J gave up 7 bases and V 2 bases, and 4 bases lay outside the gene matches. CDR3 length: 16 residues. Germline lookup yields CDR1 SGDLS and CDR2 YYNGEE. TCRdb's table, derived via immunoSEQ multiplex PCR, lists solely in-frame clones and lacks some. The table has around 290,000 clones, roughly 87% seen once. This sequence originates from a woman aged 30 to 39 who had recovered from COVID-19. J is TRBJ2-1 and V is TRBV9; TRBD2 agrees at 15 bases. Sequenced input: PBMCs or T cells enriched from blood (not recorded which). The CDR3 DNA follows: TGTGCCAGCAGCGTTACCGGGACTAGCGGGGGGAATGAGCAGTTCTTC. Protein sequence: CASSVTGTSGGNEQFF.